This record concerns one T cell receptor (beta chain) sequence. The data were obtained in a study of shared T cell receptors in the human thymus. Clones were sequenced by immunoSEQ multiplex PCR, and TCRdb holds only the in-frame ones, with some missing. The sample includes under 850,000 clones, approximately 90% of them seen just once. Germline V CDR1 and CDR2: SGHRS, YFSETQ. The CDR3 is made up of 15 amino acids. The ends were cut back, 0 bases at V and 7 bases at J, with 13 bases in the middle. This same sample was also part of a study on human thymus T cells. In that study: Donors were healthy Finnish babies undergoing corrective operations for congenital heart defects. Obtained as resections during corrective heart surgery, the thymus tissue was then studied.

The clonotype originates from a boy less than two years old with a congenital heart defect. Sequenced material: thymocytes. The chain is built from TRBV5-1 and TRBJ2-2; tentatively, D is TRBD2 (7 bases). The CDR3 region has the DNA TGCGCCAGCAGCTTGGATCGGGGGGCAGGCGGGGAGCTGTTTTTT. This codes for CASSLDRGAGGELFF.